These 13 T cell receptor beta chains came from one sample sequenced in a study of OX40 agonist ivuxolimab in advanced cancers. Profiled with immunoSEQ multiplex PCR; TCRdb holds only in-frame clones, not every one. The sample includes almost 90,000 clones, just over 90% of them seen just once. Material: CD4+ or CD8+ T cells sorted from blood, obtained in a trial of the OX40 agonist ivuxolimab. The receptors shown here come from an adult with an advanced solid tumor such as melanoma, head and neck, liver or kidney cancer.

V and J are TRBV28 and TRBJ1-2, with D tentatively TRBD1 (5 bases). This CDR3 spans 13 amino acids. The germline V and J ends were trimmed by 3 bases and 3 bases, with 8 bases remaining between them. Germline CDR1 and CDR2: MDHEN and SYDVKM. CDR3 protein: CASSFGRDYGYTF. CDR3 DNA sequence: TGTGCCAGCAGTTTTGGCAGGGACTATGGCTACACCTTC.

In DNA, the CDR3 is TGTGCCAGCGACGCAGGACAGTACGAGCAGTACTTC. Amino acids: CASDAGQYEQYF. The chain is built from TRBV5-5 and TRBJ2-7; the D gene is possibly TRBD1 (6 bases). V lost 7 bases to trimming and J lost 4 bases, with 12 bases between them. The CDR3 extends over 12 amino acids. Germline V gives CDR1 SGHKS, CDR2 YYEKEE (reference sequence).

The chain employs TRBV4-1 and TRBJ2-7; TRBD2 aligns across 10 bases. Unmatched junction bases numbered 5, after V lost 4 bases and J lost 2 bases. The length of the CDR3 is 15 residues. Germline lookup yields CDR1 MGHRA and CDR2 YSYEKL. CDR3 loop: CASSLRTSGTYEQYF. The CDR3, as DNA: TGCGCCAGCAGCCTCCGGACTAGCGGCACCTACGAGCAGTACTTC.

This sequence joins TRBV9 and TRBJ2-5; D is unresolved. The CDR3 has 14 residues. V was clipped by 1 base and J by 0 bases, with 7 bases between them. Germline V lookup: CDR1 SGDLS, CDR2 YYNGEE. For the CDR3, the DNA is TGTGCCAGCAGCGTACTCGGTCACCAAGAGACCCAGTACTTC. Residues: CASSVLGHQETQYF.

V usage is TRBV9 and J usage is TRBJ2-2; a possible D gene is TRBD2 (5 bases). CDR3 size: 16 residues. CDR1 and CDR2 from the germline V gene are SGDLS and YYNGEE. The V gene lost 4 bases and the J gene lost 6 bases, with 19 bases spanning the gap. This chain's CDR3 is CASSNPFQRAAGELFF. For the CDR3, the DNA is TGTGCCAGCAGCAACCCATTCCAGAGGGCGGCCGGGGAGCTGTTTTTT.

The rearrangement uses TRBV5-4 and TRBJ1-2; possible D gene TRBD1, 5 bases. With 4 bases removed from V and 0 bases from J, the gap between germline ends came to 16 bases. The CDR3 runs 16 residues. Germline V lookup: CDR1 SGHNT, CDR2 YYREEE (reference sequence). As DNA, the CDR3 is TGTGCCAGCAGCGGCTCCGGGGCCTCTCCTAACTATGGCTACACCTTC. The encoded protein is CASSGSGASPNYGYTF.

The V and J genes are TRBV27 and TRBJ2-5; 7 bases map to TRBD2. The junction had 7 bases not matched to a gene; V was cut back by 1 base and J by 2 bases. The CDR3 totals 16 residues. Germline assignment: CDR1 MNHEY and CDR2 SMNVEV (reference sequence). In nucleotides, the CDR3 is TGTGCCAGCAGTTTATTCGCGGGAGTAGGTCAAGAGACCCAGTACTTC. As protein: CASSLFAGVGQETQYF.

V usage is TRBV29-1 and J usage is TRBJ2-7; 9 nucleotides match TRBD1. The CDR3 is made up of 12 amino acids. The germline CDR1 and CDR2 sequences are SQVTM and ANQGSEA. The V and J ends lost 4 bases and 4 bases, in that order; junction bases with no gene match: 2. CDR3: CSVAGTGYEQYF. DNA of the CDR3: TGCAGCGTTGCCGGGACAGGGTACGAGCAGTACTTC.

This clone was observed a handful of times. This chain joins TRBV21-1 and TRBJ1-4. TRBV21-1 is deemed a pseudogene. The CDR3 loop spans 15 amino acids. CDR3 region: CASSLRPLPNEKLFF. CDR3 DNA sequence: TGTGCCAGCAGCCTACGACCACTTCCCAATGAAAAACTGTTTTTT.

CDR3 residues: CASSLGGGGGYEQFF. CDR3 bases: TGCGCCAGCAGCTTGGGTGGCGGGGGAGGATATGAGCAGTTCTTC. The chain couples TRBV5-1 to TRBJ2-1; 7 positions agree with TRBD2. The CDR3 consists of 15 residues. Trimming cost V 0 bases and J 8 bases; bases outside gene matches: 8. Germline lookup yields CDR1 SGHRS and CDR2 YFSETQ.

The CDR3 spells CASRKANSPLHF. DNA of the CDR3: TGTGCCAGCAGAAAGGCAAATTCACCCCTCCACTTT. J is TRBJ1-6 and V is TRBV7-2; D call uncertain. Germline V gene data show CDR1 as SGHTA and CDR2 as FQGNSA. V lost 6 bases and J lost 7, with 7 bases in between. This CDR3 has 12 residues.

This clone appeared a few times. The chain recombines TRBV4-3 with TRBJ1-2; 7 bases fit TRBD1. After removal of 3 bases from V and 4 bases from J, the junction contained 2 bases not matched to a gene. Germline V gene sequence: CDR1 LGHNA, CDR2 YSLEER. This CDR3 has 13 amino acids. CDR3 sequence: CASSHGTAYGYTF. CDR3 nucleotide sequence: TGCGCCAGCAGCCATGGGACAGCCTATGGCTACACCTTC.

The chain employs TRBV5-1 and TRBJ2-7; 10 positions match TRBD1. Per germline, CDR1 SGHRS and CDR2 YFSETQ. The CDR3 contains 15 residues. V lost 5 bases, J lost 5 bases, and 10 bases stayed unmatched. CDR3 nucleotides: TGCGCCAGCAGGGATGGGACAGGGGAATGGAACGAGCAGTACTTC. It translates to CASRDGTGEWNEQYF.